This TCR beta chain stems from a study of TIL therapy for anti-PD-1-resistant metastatic lung cancer. This clone has more than one count but fewer than ten. As for time point: pre-treatment sample, taken before nivolumab and TIL therapy. The tumor samples were excised metastases, mostly pleural nodules or supraclavicular lymph nodes. This was the immunoSEQ v3 assay. Generated by immunoSEQ multiplex PCR, the TCRdb table keeps only in-frame clones and is missing some. The data hold tens of thousands of clones, with roughly three fifths observed a single time. Between the trimmed V and J ends, which lost 1 base and 1 base, there was a span of 4 bases. In germline, CDR1 is GTSNPN, CDR2 SVGIG (reference sequence). This CDR3 has 12 amino acids.

The source was tumor tissue, collected at baseline. The sequence was collected from a woman aged 30-79 years with non-small cell lung cancer. The chain is built from TRBV30 and TRBJ1-1; D gene uncertain. CDR3 residues: CAWSAGNTEAFF. The CDR3 DNA reads as TGTGCCTGGAGTGCTGGGAACACTGAAGCTTTCTTT. Full variable domain (rest looked up from reference TRBV30 and TRBJ1-1): SQTIHQWPATLVQPVGSPLSLECTVEGTSNPNLYWYRQAAGRGLQLLFYSVGIGQISSEVPQNLSASRPQDRQFILSSKKLLLSDSGFYLCAWSAGNTEAFFGQGTRLTVV.